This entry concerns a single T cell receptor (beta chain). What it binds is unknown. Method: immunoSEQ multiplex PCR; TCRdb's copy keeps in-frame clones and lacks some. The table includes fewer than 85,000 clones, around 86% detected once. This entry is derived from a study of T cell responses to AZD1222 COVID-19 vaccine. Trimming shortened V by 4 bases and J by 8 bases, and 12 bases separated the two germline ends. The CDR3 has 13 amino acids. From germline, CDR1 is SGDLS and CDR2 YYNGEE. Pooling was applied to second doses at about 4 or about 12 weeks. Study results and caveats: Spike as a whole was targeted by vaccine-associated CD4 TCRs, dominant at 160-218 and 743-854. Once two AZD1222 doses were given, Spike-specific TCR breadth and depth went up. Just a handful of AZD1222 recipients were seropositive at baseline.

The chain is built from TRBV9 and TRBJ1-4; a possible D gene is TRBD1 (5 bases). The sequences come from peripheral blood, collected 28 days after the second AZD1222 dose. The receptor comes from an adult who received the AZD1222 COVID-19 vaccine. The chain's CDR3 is CASSRDFGEKLFF. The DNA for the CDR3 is TGTGCCAGCAGCCGGGACTTCGGAGAAAAACTGTTTTTT.